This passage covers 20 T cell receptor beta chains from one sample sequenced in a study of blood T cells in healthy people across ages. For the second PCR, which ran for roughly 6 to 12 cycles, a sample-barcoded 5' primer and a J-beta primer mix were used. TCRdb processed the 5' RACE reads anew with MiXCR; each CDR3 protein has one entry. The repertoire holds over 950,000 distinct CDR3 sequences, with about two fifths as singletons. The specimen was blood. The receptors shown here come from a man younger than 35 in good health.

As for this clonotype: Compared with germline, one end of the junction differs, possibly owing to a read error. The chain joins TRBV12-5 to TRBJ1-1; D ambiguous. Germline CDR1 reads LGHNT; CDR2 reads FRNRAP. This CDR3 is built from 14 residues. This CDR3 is CASGLVAEVTEAFF. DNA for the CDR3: TGCGCTAGTGGTTTGGTAGCGGAGGTCACTGAAGCTTTCTTT.

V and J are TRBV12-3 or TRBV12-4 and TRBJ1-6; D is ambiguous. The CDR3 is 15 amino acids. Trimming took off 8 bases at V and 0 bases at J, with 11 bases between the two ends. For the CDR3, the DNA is TGTGCCAGCGCCCAAAGGAGCTCCTATAATTCACCCCTCCACTTT. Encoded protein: CASAQRSSYNSPLHF.

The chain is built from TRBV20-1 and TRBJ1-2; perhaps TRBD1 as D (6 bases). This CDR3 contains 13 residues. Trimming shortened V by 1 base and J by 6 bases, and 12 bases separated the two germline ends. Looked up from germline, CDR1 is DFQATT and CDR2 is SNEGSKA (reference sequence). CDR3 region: CSARGTRGNGYTF. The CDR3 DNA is TGCAGTGCTAGAGGGACGAGGGGGAATGGCTACACCTTC.

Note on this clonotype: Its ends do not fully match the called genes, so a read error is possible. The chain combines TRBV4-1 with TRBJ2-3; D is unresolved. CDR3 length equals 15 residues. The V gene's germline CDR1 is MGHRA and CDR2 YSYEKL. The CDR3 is CAGSQDGHGTDTQYF. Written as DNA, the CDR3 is TGCGCCGGCAGCCAAGACGGGCACGGCACAGATACGCAGTATTTT.

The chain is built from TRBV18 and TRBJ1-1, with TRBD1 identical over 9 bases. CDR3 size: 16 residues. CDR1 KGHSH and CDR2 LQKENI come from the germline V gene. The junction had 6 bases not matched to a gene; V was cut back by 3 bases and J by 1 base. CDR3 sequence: CASSPGQGGRNTEAFF. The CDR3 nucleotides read TGTGCCAGCTCACCGGGACAGGGAGGGAGGAACACTGAAGCTTTCTTT.

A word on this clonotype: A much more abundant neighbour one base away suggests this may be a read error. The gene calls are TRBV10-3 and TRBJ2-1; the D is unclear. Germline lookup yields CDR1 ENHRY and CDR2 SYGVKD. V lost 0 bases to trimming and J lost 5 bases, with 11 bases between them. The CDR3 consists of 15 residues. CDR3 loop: CAISESGASHNEQFF. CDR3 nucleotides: TGTGCCATCAGTGAGTCTGGCGCTTCCCACAATGAGCAGTTCTTC.

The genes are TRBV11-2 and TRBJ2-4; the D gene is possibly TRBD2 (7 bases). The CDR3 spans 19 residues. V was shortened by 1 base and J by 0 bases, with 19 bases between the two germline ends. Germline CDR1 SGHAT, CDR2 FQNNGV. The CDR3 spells CASSLAVNGGPLAKNIQYF. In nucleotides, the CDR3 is TGTGCCAGCAGCTTAGCGGTGAACGGGGGGCCTCTAGCCAAAAACATTCAGTACTTC.

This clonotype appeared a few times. Here the CDR3 DNA reads TGTGCCAGCAGTGACACTAATCCGGGGGAGCAGTACTTC. Encoded protein: CASSDTNPGEQYF. The rearrangement uses TRBV6-5 and TRBJ2-5; tentative D call: TRBD2 (6 bases). CDR3 length: 13 amino acids. V lost 5 bases, J lost 11 bases, and 18 bases lay in between. From germline, CDR1 is MNHEY and CDR2 SVGAGI.

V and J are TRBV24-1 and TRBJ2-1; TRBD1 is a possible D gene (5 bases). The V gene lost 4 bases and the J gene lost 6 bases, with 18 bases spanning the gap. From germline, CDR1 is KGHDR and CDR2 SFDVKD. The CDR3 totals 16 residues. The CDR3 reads CATSDNEGDLGNEQFF. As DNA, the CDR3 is TGTGCCACCAGTGACAACGAAGGGGATCTGGGCAATGAGCAGTTCTTC.

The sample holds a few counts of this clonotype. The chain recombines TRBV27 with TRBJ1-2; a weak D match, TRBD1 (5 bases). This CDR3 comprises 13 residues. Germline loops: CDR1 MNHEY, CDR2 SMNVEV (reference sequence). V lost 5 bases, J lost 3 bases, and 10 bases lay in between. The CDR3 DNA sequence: TGTGCCAGCAGTGCAGGGTCCCACTATGGCTACACCTTC. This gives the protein CASSAGSHYGYTF.

In DNA, the CDR3 is TGCGCCAGCAGGGTCGGACAGGGGCAAGTAGAGACCCAGTACTTC. It translates to CASRVGQGQVETQYF. The V gene is TRBV5-1, the J gene TRBJ2-5; 9 nucleotides agree with TRBD1. Germline values: CDR1 SGHRS, CDR2 YFSETQ. This CDR3 has 15 residues. V gave up 5 bases and J gave up 4 bases; unmatched junction bases: 9.

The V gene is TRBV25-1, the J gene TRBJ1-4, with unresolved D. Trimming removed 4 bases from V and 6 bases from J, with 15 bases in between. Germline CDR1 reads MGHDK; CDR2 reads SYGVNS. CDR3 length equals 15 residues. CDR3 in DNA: TGTGCCAGCAGTGTCGCGACCGAGATCGATGAAAAACTGTTTTTT. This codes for CASSVATEIDEKLFF.

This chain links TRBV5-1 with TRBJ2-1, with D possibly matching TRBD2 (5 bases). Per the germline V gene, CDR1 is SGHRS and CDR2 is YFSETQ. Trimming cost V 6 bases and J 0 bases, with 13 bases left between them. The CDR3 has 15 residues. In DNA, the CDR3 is TGCGCCAGCACCGGGATAGGACGCTCCTACAATGAGCAGTTCTTC. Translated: CASTGIGRSYNEQFF.

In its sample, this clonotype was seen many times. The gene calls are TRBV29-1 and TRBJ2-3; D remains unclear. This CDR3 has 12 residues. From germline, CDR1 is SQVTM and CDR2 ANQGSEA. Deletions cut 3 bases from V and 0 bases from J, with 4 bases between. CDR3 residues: CSVEGSTDTQYF. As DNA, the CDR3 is TGCAGCGTTGAGGGTAGCACAGATACGCAGTATTTT.

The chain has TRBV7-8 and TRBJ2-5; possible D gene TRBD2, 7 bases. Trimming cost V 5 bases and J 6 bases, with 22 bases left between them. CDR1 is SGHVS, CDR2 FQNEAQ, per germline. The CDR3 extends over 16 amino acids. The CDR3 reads CASSPRGSGDPKTQYF. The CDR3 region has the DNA TGTGCCAGCAGCCCGAGGGGGAGCGGGGATCCCAAGACCCAGTACTTC. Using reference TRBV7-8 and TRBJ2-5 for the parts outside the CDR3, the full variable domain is GAGVSQSPRYKVAKRGQDVALRCDPISGHVSLFWYQQALGQGPEFLTYFQNEAQLDKSGLPSDRFFAERPEGSVSTLKIQRTQQEDSAVYLCASSPRGSGDPKTQYFGPGTRLLVL.

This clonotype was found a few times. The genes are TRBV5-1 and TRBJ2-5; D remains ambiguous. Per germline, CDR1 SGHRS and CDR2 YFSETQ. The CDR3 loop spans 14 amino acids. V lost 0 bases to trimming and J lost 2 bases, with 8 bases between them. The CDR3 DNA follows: TGCGCCAGCAGCTTGGAAGCACTACAAGAGACCCAGTACTTC. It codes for CASSLEALQETQYF.

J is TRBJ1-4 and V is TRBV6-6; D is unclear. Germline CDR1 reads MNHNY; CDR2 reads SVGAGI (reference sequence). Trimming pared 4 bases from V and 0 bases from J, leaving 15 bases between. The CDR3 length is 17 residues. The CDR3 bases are TGTGCCAGCAGTTCCCTTGGACGGCTCGCAACTAATGAAAAACTGTTTTTT. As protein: CASSSLGRLATNEKLFF.

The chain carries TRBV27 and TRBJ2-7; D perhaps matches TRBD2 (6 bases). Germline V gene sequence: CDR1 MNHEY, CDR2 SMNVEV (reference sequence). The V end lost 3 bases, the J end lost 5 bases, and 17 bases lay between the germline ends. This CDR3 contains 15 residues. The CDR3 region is CASSFGGAEGNEQYF. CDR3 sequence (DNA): TGTGCCAGCAGTTTCGGGGGAGCTGAAGGGAACGAGCAGTACTTC.

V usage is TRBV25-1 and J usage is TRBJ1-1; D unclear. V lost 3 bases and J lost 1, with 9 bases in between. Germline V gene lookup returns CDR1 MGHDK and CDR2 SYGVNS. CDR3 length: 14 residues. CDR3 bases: TGTGCCAGCAGTGACCGGCTGGGGAACACTGAAGCTTTCTTT. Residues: CASSDRLGNTEAFF. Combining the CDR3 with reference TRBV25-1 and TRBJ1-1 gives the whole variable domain EADIYQTPRYLVIGTGKKITLECSQTMGHDKMYWYQQDPGMELHLIHYSYGVNSTEKGDLSSESTVSRIRTEHFPLTLESARPSHTSQYLCASSDRLGNTEAFFGQGTRLTVV.

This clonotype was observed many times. Written as DNA, the CDR3 is TGTGCCATCAGTGAGTCTACCGGGACCCGCGGGCAGTATTTT. Encoded protein: CAISESTGTRGQYF. The gene calls are TRBV10-3 and TRBJ2-3; perhaps D is TRBD1 or TRBD2 (5 bases each). There are 14 residues in the CDR3. Deletions cut 0 bases from V and 11 bases from J, with 15 bases between. The V gene's germline CDR1 is ENHRY and CDR2 SYGVKD.